This T cell receptor (beta chain) was obtained from a study of shared clonotypes between healthy human individuals (dated by TCRdb to 2018 to 2020). A note on the overall study: The cohort comprised a couple of women and a few men aged 18 to 49 years. Per donor, three plates each were used for CD4 naive and CD4 memory, two for CD8 naive, and one for CD8 memory. To estimate repertoire size and how much clonotypes are shared between individuals, the study performed deep sequencing of blood TCR repertoires from roughly five healthy adults. Different laboratories and diverse techniques were used to prepare libraries and sequence TCR repertoires, to increase sequencing depth and limit assay-specific biases. Leukapheresis yielded between about 0.85 and 10 billion PBMCs per donor.

Its CDR3 holds 8 amino acids, cysteine through phenylalanine. CDR3 DNA is the only sequence kept; it has 24 bases, read in frame from the first base. CDR1 and CDR2, per the germline V gene, are SGDLS and YYNGEE. V drops 7 bases and J drops 14 bases, leaving 7 bases in between. Using the deep immunoSEQ assay, multiplex PCR amplified TCR CDR3 regions from genomic DNA. Extracted genomic DNA from each cell subset was spread evenly across all wells of several immunoSEQ 96-well plates, with each plate serving as a replicate. Each replicate PCR for sorted subsets received around 200 ng genomic DNA, equal to about 29,000 T cell genomes. The purified libraries were quantified using a Qubit 3.0 fluorometer, sized with a Bioanalyzer 2100, and then quantified again using the KAPA Library Quantification kit. Every immunoSEQ 96-well plate was sequenced on a dedicated single-read 150-cycle Illumina NextSeq 550 flow cell. In the authors' own workflow: The immunoSEQ output contained only junctional sequences without quality scores, so filtering could not match that applied to full-length reads. Sequences were annotated with PyIR, a Python wrapper for IgBLAST v1.9, and V/J genes and CDR3 were assigned using IMGT germline references. Reads were filtered out if the reads had weak V/J assignments (E-value above 1e-6), no CDR3, stop codons, out-of-frame junctions, or ambiguous translated residues. V3J clonotypes were defined as sequences sharing the same inferred V gene, J gene, and CDR3 amino acid sequence. The percentage overlap between two repertoires was calculated by dividing the number of shared unique clonotypes by the size of the smaller repertoire. Three approaches were used to assess repertoire richness: RTK rarefaction, the Chao1 estimator, and Recon v2.1 estimates of unobserved clonotypes. Generation probabilities were computed with OLGA for all TCRbeta clonotypes obtained by the gDNA method from a few donors. Imported from immuneACCESS, the table was reduced by TCRdb to in-frame sequences with V and J called. These copies leave out some clones; in studies compared against another copy, an unresolved V gene accounts for under half, and the cause of the remainder is not known. V, J and clone size were drawn from that table, and D and trimming were deduced from the DNA. The sample includes about 800,000 clones, with about 96% observed a single time. The ten top clones hold over 0.2% of the sample.

CD8 naive samples were CD45RO-negative cells positively selected for CCR7, giving a CD45RA+CCR7+ population that excluded TemRA cells. The donors were healthy, HIV-negative adults who had no recently reported acute infections or vaccinations. All donors were Caucasian adults living in Nashville, Tennessee, USA. Blood was obtained by leukapheresis, after which PBMCs were separated by Ficoll-Histopaque density gradient centrifugation and cryopreserved in liquid nitrogen vapor phase. Purity and quantity of every magnetically sorted T cell population were checked by analytical flow cytometry. From each sorted fraction, genomic DNA was isolated and quantified by UV absorbance on a Nanodrop 2000c. The research as a whole found: Compared with non-shared clonotypes, clonotypes shared by all four sorted-subset donors had higher generation probabilities. Based on pairwise subsampling, the degree of clonotype sharing among donors was expected to be affected by sequencing depth. Naive subsets generally had larger estimated clonotype richness than memory subsets. Even with the large sequencing depth, rarefaction of the sorted-subset datasets indicated that sequencing was incomplete. The small number of donors limited the genetic and exposure-history diversity represented. Only blood was sampled, and tissue TCR repertoires likely differ from those in blood. Across four donors, around 5% of naive CD4, around 3.5% of naive CD8, under 2.5% of memory CD4, and approximately 0.4% of memory CD8 clonotypes were shared.

About this clone: It has no known antigen specificity. One base away there is no much larger clone; base qualities are not given.

The receptor comes from a man younger than 45 in good health. Sequencing was performed on naive CD8+ T cells sorted from blood. Read against the paper, the sample's cell subset or site label means: CD45RA+CCR7+. The sequence joins TRBV9 to TRBJ2-4; no D gene is confidently identified. The bases are TGTGCCAGCGCCCCTAAGTACTTC. Translated, this gives CASAPKYF. The CDR3 plus the reference TRBV9 and TRBJ2-4 genes for the other parts give the full variable domain: DSGVTQTPKHLITATGQRVTLRCSPRSGDLSVYWYQQSLDQGLQFLIQYYNGEERAKGNILERFSAQQFPDLHSELNLSSLELGDSALYFCASAPKYFGAGTRLSVL.